These 23 T cell receptor beta chains were all obtained from the same sample, sequenced in a study of T cell responses to AZD1222 COVID-19 vaccine. Clones were sequenced by immunoSEQ multiplex PCR, and TCRdb holds only the in-frame ones, with some missing. The sample records 150,000 or so clones, roughly nine tenths being singletons. Sequenced material: peripheral blood, taken on day 0 of AZD1222 vaccination. The source of these receptors is an adult in good health.

The chain uses TRBV19 and TRBJ2-3; D is perhaps TRBD2 (6 bases). V was clipped by 5 bases and J by 4 bases, with 13 bases between them. The CDR3 runs to 14 residues. Per germline, CDR1 LNHDA and CDR2 SQIVND (reference sequence). In DNA, the CDR3 is TGTGCCAGTAGTCTCGGGAGCCTCCCAGATACGCAGTATTTT. It translates to CASSLGSLPDTQYF. The full variable domain, with the rest looked up from reference TRBV19 and TRBJ2-3, is DGGITQSPKYLFRKEGQNVTLSCEQNLNHDAMYWYRQDPGQGLRLIYYSQIVNDFQKGDIAEGYSVSREKKESFPLTVTSAQKNPTAFYLCASSLGSLPDTQYFGPGTRLTVL.

This clone was seen only once. The V gene is TRBV6-5, the J gene TRBJ1-1, with 7 bases lining up with TRBD1. Germline CDR1 and CDR2: MNHEY and SVGAGI. The CDR3 has 14 residues. Losses at the gene ends were 6 bases for V and 4 bases for J; bases not matched to a gene: 8. The CDR3 sequence: CASRDRLSSTEAFF. The CDR3 nucleotides read TGTGCCAGCAGGGACAGGTTGAGTAGCACTGAAGCTTTCTTT.

The chain joins TRBV27 to TRBJ1-2; possibly TRBD1 for D (5 bases). Germline-derived CDR1 and CDR2 are MNHEY and SMNVEV (reference sequence). This CDR3 spans 15 amino acids. V lost 7 bases, J lost 5 bases, and 20 bases lay in between. This CDR3 is CASTARGAGTYGYTF. The CDR3 nucleotides are TGTGCCAGCACCGCCCGAGGTGCAGGGACGTATGGCTACACCTTC.

This clone was seen only a few times. The chain has TRBV24-1 and TRBJ2-5; the D gene could be TRBD1 or TRBD2 (6 bases each). CDR3 length equals 13 residues. Trimming shortened V by 7 bases and J by 4 bases, and 12 bases separated the two germline ends. CDR1 KGHDR and CDR2 SFDVKD come from the germline V gene. This chain's CDR3 is CATRSGARETQYF. DNA for the CDR3: TGTGCCACCAGATCGGGGGCTCGAGAGACCCAGTACTTC.

The chain couples TRBV29-1 to TRBJ1-2; 7 positions agree with TRBD1. With 5 bases clipped from V and 2 bases from J, the junction kept 11 bases outside the gene matches. This CDR3 spans 15 amino acids. Germline V gene sequence: CDR1 SQVTM, CDR2 ANQGSEA. CDR3 DNA sequence: TGCAGCGTTCCCTCGGGACAGCTCAAGAACTATGGCTACACCTTC. Translation gives CSVPSGQLKNYGYTF.

V is TRBV12-3 or TRBV12-4 and J is TRBJ1-2; D not resolved. The CDR3 extends over 13 amino acids. Trimming removed 7 bases at V and 8 bases at J, with 17 bases between. The CDR3 DNA is TGTGCCAGCATAGCTCCCACGGGAGACGGCTACACCTTC. It codes for CASIAPTGDGYTF.

The CDR3, as DNA: TGTGCCAGCAGGGTTGGAGGTACGGAAAACACCATATATTTT. Translation gives CASRVGGTENTIYF. The chain recombines TRBV6-5 with TRBJ1-3; no reliable D call. V dropped 6 bases and J dropped 6 bases, with 15 bases sitting between them. In germline, CDR1 is MNHEY, CDR2 SVGAGI. The CDR3 spans 14 residues.

This clone was found a few times. The J gene is TRBJ1-3, the V gene TRBV5-6; D is uncertain. From germline, CDR1 is SGHDT and CDR2 YYEEEE. V dropped 0 bases and J dropped 4 bases, with 8 bases sitting between them. The CDR3 spans 14 residues. The CDR3 is CASSLVAAGNTIYF. DNA of the CDR3: TGTGCCAGCAGCTTGGTGGCAGCCGGAAACACCATATATTTT.

In its sample, this clone was seen a few times. The chain links TRBV4-3 to TRBJ2-7; possible D gene TRBD2, 5 bases. Per the germline V gene, CDR1 is LGHNA and CDR2 is YSLEER. The CDR3 totals 14 residues. The V end lost 2 bases, the J end lost 6 bases, and 14 bases lay between the germline ends. In nucleotides, the CDR3 is TGCGCCAGCAGCCAAATCGTGGGGAGCCGCGAGCAGTACTTC. It codes for CASSQIVGSREQYF.

In regard to this clone: The sample has other DNA sequences that encode this CDR3 too. The genes are TRBV28 and TRBJ1-5; 11 bases are a match to TRBD1. Germline-derived CDR1 and CDR2 are MDHEN and SYDVKM. The V and J ends lost 4 bases and 6 bases, in that order; junction bases with no gene match: 5. The CDR3 consists of 15 residues. CDR3 nucleotide sequence: TGTGCCAGCAGTTGGGGACAGGGGGGCAGTCAGCCCCAGCATTTT. This encodes CASSWGQGGSQPQHF.

This chain joins TRBV18 and TRBJ1-2, with D uncertain. This CDR3 comprises 14 residues. CDR1 is KGHSH, CDR2 LQKENI, per germline. V dropped 2 bases and J dropped 8 bases, with 15 bases sitting between them. CDR3 amino acids: CASSPTGGDEGYTF. As DNA, the CDR3 is TGTGCCAGCTCACCAACGGGCGGGGATGAGGGCTACACCTTC.

This clone was recorded only once. The chain links TRBV7-2 to TRBJ1-1, with 11 bases lining up with TRBD1. Germline trimming cut 2 bases from V and 0 bases from J; bases unmatched to any gene: 11. From germline, CDR1 is SGHTA and CDR2 FQGNSA. This CDR3 spans 19 amino acids. The CDR3: CASSLRIGQGALLNTEAFF. CDR3 DNA: TGTGCCAGCAGCTTAAGGATAGGACAGGGGGCCTTGTTGAACACTGAAGCTTTCTTT.

The V call is TRBV3-1 (or the pseudogene TRBV3-2), the J call TRBJ1-3; TRBD1 matches 8 bases. From germline, CDR1 is LGHDT and CDR2 YNNKEL (reference sequence). After removal of 8 bases from V and 4 bases from J, the junction contained 4 bases not matched to a gene. The CDR3 extends over 13 amino acids. The CDR3 sequence is CASARGPGNTIYF. For the CDR3, the DNA is TGTGCCAGCGCCAGGGGGCCGGGAAACACCATATATTTT.

The chain carries TRBV9 and TRBJ2-1; 8 nucleotides match TRBD2. The CDR3 spans 15 residues. The germline V gene has CDR1 SGDLS and CDR2 YYNGEE. V trimming: 2 bases; J trimming: 0 bases; junction bases outside the gene matches: 1. The CDR3, as DNA: TGTGCCAGCAGCGTTAGCGGGAACTCCTACAATGAGCAGTTCTTC. The encoded protein is CASSVSGNSYNEQFF.

The CDR3 reads CATSRARPSDTEAFF. As DNA, the CDR3 is TGTGCCACCAGCAGAGCCCGACCGTCAGACACTGAAGCTTTCTTT. The V and J genes are TRBV15 and TRBJ1-1; D is unclear. Germline values: CDR1 LNHNV, CDR2 YYDKDF (reference sequence). Trimming cost V 1 base and J 3 bases, with 12 bases left between them. The CDR3 consists of 15 residues.

This clone was observed once. This chain uses TRBV20-1 with TRBJ2-2; the D is unclear. Per the germline V gene, CDR1 is DFQATT and CDR2 is SNEGSKA (reference sequence). V lost 3 bases and J lost 2, with 7 bases in between. The CDR3 extends over 13 amino acids. The CDR3 DNA reads TGCAGTGCTAGTATTATCAACACCGGGGAGCTGTTTTTT. It translates to CSASIINTGELFF.

This sequence joins TRBV4-3 and TRBJ2-3; D is perhaps TRBD2 (6 bases). The CDR3 runs to 14 residues. V shed 8 bases and J shed 0 bases, with 12 bases lying between them. Germline loops: CDR1 LGHNA, CDR2 YSLEER. The CDR3 DNA reads TGCGCCAGCTCGGGCGGGACTAGCACAGATACGCAGTATTTT. This translates into CASSGGTSTDTQYF.

Worth noting for this clone: An end of the junction differs from the germline gene, which may be a read error. J is TRBJ2-1 and V is TRBV5-4, with 13 bases fitting TRBD2. The germline V gene has CDR1 SGHNT and CDR2 YYREEE (reference sequence). CDR3 length: 16 amino acids. Here the CDR3 DNA reads TGTGCCAGCAGTTTGGGACTAGCGGGGAAAATCAATGAGCAGTTCTTC. It specifies CASSLGLAGKINEQFF.

CDR3 in DNA: TGTGCCAGCTCCCTCACCACTAGACAGGGAGGCTCCTACGAGCAGTACTTC. Translation: CASSLTTRQGGSYEQYF. The chain carries TRBV18 and TRBJ2-7; D perhaps matches TRBD1 (7 bases). V shed 6 bases and J shed 0 bases, with 21 bases lying between them. The CDR3 totals 17 residues. The germline V gene has CDR1 KGHSH and CDR2 LQKENI.

The CDR3 reads CASRRGREEDEQYF. In DNA, the CDR3 is TGTGCCAGCAGGCGGGGGCGGGAGGAGGACGAGCAGTACTTC. The chain uses TRBV11-2 and TRBJ2-7, with 8 positions matching TRBD2. The trim removed 6 bases at V and 5 bases at J, leaving 9 bases unmatched. Germline loops: CDR1 SGHAT, CDR2 FQNNGV. CDR3 length: 14 amino acids.

The CDR3 DNA is TGTGCCAGCAGCTTTTCCGGGACAGGGGGCGGCACGCAGTATTTT. It codes for CASSFSGTGGGTQYF. The V call is TRBV7-8, the J call TRBJ2-3; TRBD1 matches 12 bases. Germline values: CDR1 SGHVS, CDR2 FQNEAQ. With V trimmed by 3 bases and J by 9 bases, 7 bases remained unmatched. The CDR3 length is 15 residues.

This rearrangement joins TRBV18 to TRBJ2-7; D is perhaps TRBD1 (6 bases). V gave up 1 base and J gave up 2 bases, with 12 bases separating them. The germline V gene has CDR1 KGHSH and CDR2 LQKENI. The CDR3 covers 15 residues. The CDR3 DNA sequence: TGTGCCAGCTCACCACTGAGGGACACAGCCTACGAGCAGTACTTC. Translated, it gives CASSPLRDTAYEQYF. Full variable domain (missing parts from reference TRBV18 and TRBJ2-7): NAGVMQNPRHLVRRRGQEARLRCSPMKGHSHVYWYRQLPEEGLKFMVYLQKENIIDESGMPKERFSAEFPKEGPSILRIQQVVRGDSAAYFCASSPLRDTAYEQYFGPGTRLTVT.

The chain joins TRBV5-1 to TRBJ1-5, with 8 positions matching TRBD1. This CDR3 has 15 amino acids. Looked up from germline, CDR1 is SGHRS and CDR2 is YFSETQ. V lost 0 bases, J lost 5 bases, and 4 bases stayed unmatched. CDR3 nucleotides: TGCGCCAGCAGCTTGGACAGGGGGTCGGATCAGCCCCAGCATTTT. This encodes CASSLDRGSDQPQHF.